The clone carrying this TCR beta chain was seen only a few times. TCRdb used MiXCR to reprocess the RACE reads, holding one entry per CDR3 protein. The table has fewer than 50,000 distinct CDR3 sequences, 7.5% to 8% seen once; the top ten hold over 1%. This sample was taken from a study of human T cells and chemical hapten exposure. Time point meaning: pre-sensitization, week 0. Treatment here: therapeutic diphenylcyclopropenone sensitization with weekly scalp DPC. The germline CDR1 and CDR2 sequences are DFQATT and SNEGSKA (reference sequence). The CDR3 extends over 13 amino acids. Trimming removed 1 base from V and 1 base from J, with 8 bases in between.

The sequencing used whole blood, collected in connection with sensitization to the hapten diphenylcyclopropenone (DPC). The chain employs TRBV20-1 and TRBJ2-7; no clear D. This TCR was sampled from a woman aged 45-60 years with alopecia areata. Some clones in this sample may be carry-over from other donors' samples. As DNA, the CDR3 is TGCAGTGCTAGAGTTTGGGGATCCTACGAGCAGTACTTC. Translated, it gives CSARVWGSYEQYF.